This T cell receptor beta chain stems from a study of blood T cell repertoires in COVID-19. Study as a whole: The study drew acute and convalescent COVID-19 samples from the United States, Italy and Spain. PBMCs, B-cell-depleted T cells, or T cells were the source of the cDNA or gDNA that made up the material.

The table lists this clone with a count of one. Original methodology: Estimation of nucleated cell counts was performed using reference gene primer amplification. Measured with immunoSEQ multiplex PCR; TCRdb has only the in-frame clones, and not every one. The V and J calls and clone size come from that table; D and trimming were worked out from the DNA. The data show tens of thousands of clones, with 85% to 90% seen just once and nearly 5% held by the top ten. The sequencing input was peripheral blood. This receptor was obtained from a woman of 80 years or more with acute or convalescent COVID-19.

CDR3 sequence: CASSQRRVAGYTF. The CDR3 DNA sequence: TGTGCCAGCAGCCAAAGGCGGGTCGCGGGCTACACCTTC. The gene calls are TRBV3-1 (or the pseudogene TRBV3-2) and TRBJ1-2, with D unresolved. V dropped 2 bases and J dropped 8 bases, with 12 bases sitting between them. Per the germline V gene, CDR1 is LGHDT and CDR2 is YNNKEL (reference sequence). The CDR3 length is 13 residues.